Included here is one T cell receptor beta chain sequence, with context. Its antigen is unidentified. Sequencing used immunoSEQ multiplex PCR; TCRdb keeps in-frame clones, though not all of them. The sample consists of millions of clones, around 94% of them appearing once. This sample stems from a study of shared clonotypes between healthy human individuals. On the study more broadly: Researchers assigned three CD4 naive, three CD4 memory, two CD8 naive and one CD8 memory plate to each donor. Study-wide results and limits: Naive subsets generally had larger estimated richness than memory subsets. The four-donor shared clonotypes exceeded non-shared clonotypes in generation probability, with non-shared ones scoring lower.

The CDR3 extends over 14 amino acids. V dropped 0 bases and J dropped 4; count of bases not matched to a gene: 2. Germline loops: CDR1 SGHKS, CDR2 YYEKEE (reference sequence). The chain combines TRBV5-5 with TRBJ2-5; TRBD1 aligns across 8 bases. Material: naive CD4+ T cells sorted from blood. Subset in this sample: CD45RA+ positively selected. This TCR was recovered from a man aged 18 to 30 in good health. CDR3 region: CASSLAGQGETQYF. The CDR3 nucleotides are TGTGCCAGCAGCTTGGCTGGACAGGGAGAGACCCAGTACTTC.